The 22 T cell receptor beta chains presented below share a single source sample, sequenced in a study of blood T cell repertoires in COVID-19. Clones were sequenced by immunoSEQ multiplex PCR, and TCRdb holds only the in-frame ones, with some missing. The sample holds approximately 110,000 clones; roughly 85% are singletons and the top ten take under 4.5%. The sample consisted of peripheral blood. The receptors were gathered from a man aged 50-59 years with acute or convalescent COVID-19.

This clone was counted once. V is TRBV29-1 and J is TRBJ2-7, with TRBD1 matching 8 bases. The CDR3 runs 20 residues. The V gene end was trimmed by 0 bases and the J gene end by 0 bases; junction bases not matched to a gene: 19. CDR1 is SQVTM and CDR2 is ANQGSEA in the germline V gene. CDR3 protein: CSVEDPYAVSGTGVSYEQYF. CDR3 nucleotides: TGCAGCGTTGAAGATCCCTATGCGGTTTCCGGGACAGGAGTCTCCTACGAGCAGTACTTC.

This clone was observed once. CDR3 DNA: TGTGCCAGCAGTGAAATCCGGACAGCACATCAGCCCCAGCATTTT. Residues: CASSEIRTAHQPQHF. This chain connects TRBV6-1 to TRBJ1-5, with D possibly matching TRBD1 (6 bases). The CDR3 is 15 residues long. Germline values: CDR1 MNHNS, CDR2 SASEGT. V gave up 2 bases and J gave up 5 bases, with 13 bases separating them.

This sequence joins TRBV4-2 and TRBJ2-1, with D possibly matching TRBD1 (5 bases). This CDR3 has 16 residues. V dropped 1 base and J dropped 3 bases, with 13 bases sitting between them. The germline V gene has CDR1 LGHNA and CDR2 YNFKEQ. CDR3 protein: CASSQGVGVLYNEQFF. The CDR3 DNA sequence: TGTGCCAGCAGCCAAGGAGTAGGGGTCCTCTACAATGAGCAGTTCTTC.

The chain employs TRBV3-1 (or the pseudogene TRBV3-2) and TRBJ1-1; 7 bases fit TRBD1. The CDR3 contains 14 residues. CDR1 and CDR2 from the germline V gene are LGHDT and YNNKEL (reference sequence). J lost 2 bases, V lost 6 bases, and 6 bases had no gene match. The DNA of the CDR3 is TGTGCCAGCAGTCGGCAAGGGGGCAACACTGAAGCTTTCTTT. Translating it yields CASSRQGGNTEAFF.

The rearrangement joins TRBV18 to TRBJ2-7; 13 positions agree with TRBD2. CDR1 is KGHSH and CDR2 is LQKENI in the germline V gene. V was clipped by 3 bases and J by 4 bases; unmatched bases: 9. The CDR3 sequence is 17 residues long. The CDR3 here is CASSPGTSGVLAYEQYF. In DNA, the CDR3 is TGTGCCAGCTCACCGGGGACTAGCGGGGTTTTAGCGTACGAGCAGTACTTC.

The V call is TRBV28, the J call TRBJ1-5; D may be TRBD1 (6 bases). Germline V gives CDR1 MDHEN, CDR2 SYDVKM. There are 16 residues in the CDR3. Trimming removed 5 bases from V and 3 bases from J, with 17 bases in between. Here the CDR3 DNA reads TGTGCCAGCAGTCAAACAGGGATTAAGGACAATCAGCCCCAGCATTTT. Protein product: CASSQTGIKDNQPQHF.

The V call is TRBV14, the J call TRBJ2-7, with 8 bases lining up with TRBD1. This CDR3 has 16 amino acids. Losses at the gene ends were 1 base for V and 1 base for J; bases not matched to a gene: 6. Germline CDR1 SGHDN, CDR2 FVKESK. The CDR3 region has the DNA TGTGCCAGCAGCCAAGTGGCAGGGGGCGGATCCTACGAGCAGTACTTC. Its translation is CASSQVAGGGSYEQYF.

The chain links TRBV21-1 to TRBJ2-1; no check of the table's D call, TRBD2, against the DNA was made. TRBV21-1 is given as a pseudogene. CDR3 length: 18 residues. The CDR3 nucleotides are TGTGCCAGCAGCAAGGGACTAGCGGGAGGTTGGTTGAGTAGTGAGCAGTTCTTC. Its translation is CASSKGLAGGWLSSEQFF.

The chain combines TRBV6-5 with TRBJ1-5; 7 bases fit TRBD1. From germline, CDR1 is MNHEY and CDR2 SVGAGI. CDR3 length equals 14 residues. The ends lost 8 bases at V and 6 bases at J; junction bases unmatched: 10. DNA for the CDR3: TGTGCCAGCCACGACAGGGTCGGGGGTCAGCCCCAGCATTTT. Translated: CASHDRVGGQPQHF.

The chain employs TRBV19 and TRBJ1-3; D remains ambiguous. This CDR3 is 14 amino acids long. V was cut by 5 bases and J by 0 bases, with 8 bases left in between. CDR1 LNHDA and CDR2 SQIVND come from the germline V gene (reference sequence). CDR3 region: CASSFKASGNTIYF. The CDR3 nucleotides are TGTGCCAGTAGTTTCAAAGCCTCTGGAAACACCATATATTTT.

This clone was observed a single time. The J gene is TRBJ2-7, the V gene TRBV6-5; perhaps TRBD2 as D (5 bases). The CDR3 sequence is 14 residues long. V dropped 4 bases and J dropped 0 bases, with 10 bases sitting between them. Per the germline V gene, CDR1 is MNHEY and CDR2 is SVGAGI. The CDR3 loop is CASSFFGGSYEQYF. CDR3 in DNA: TGTGCCAGCAGTTTCTTCGGAGGCTCCTACGAGCAGTACTTC.

This sequence joins TRBV4-2 and TRBJ2-7; 14 bases are shared with TRBD2. The CDR3 spans 17 residues. J lost 0 bases, V lost 3 bases, and 4 bases had no gene match. Germline CDR1 LGHNA, CDR2 YNFKEQ. The CDR3 region is CASSHPGTSGSSYEQYF. CDR3 in DNA: TGTGCCAGCAGCCACCCCGGGACTAGCGGGAGCTCCTACGAGCAGTACTTC.

The J gene is TRBJ1-3, the V gene TRBV27; 9 bases line up with TRBD1. The CDR3 has 16 amino acids. CDR1 and CDR2 (germline): MNHEY, SMNVEV (reference sequence). J was trimmed by 6 bases and V by 6 bases; bases with no gene match: 12. This chain's CDR3 is CASSAQGASALNTIYF. In nucleotides, the CDR3 is TGTGCCAGCAGCGCACAGGGGGCATCTGCTCTAAACACCATATATTTT.

The rearrangement uses TRBV21-1 and TRBJ2-7; the DNA was not used to check the table's D call, TRBD2. TRBV21-1 is a listed pseudogene. The CDR3 sequence is 17 residues long. CDR3 amino acids: CASSNGIRGRYSYEQYF. In DNA, the CDR3 is TGTGCCAGCAGCAACGGGATTCGCGGGAGGTACTCCTACGAGCAGTACTTC.

The chain combines TRBV29-1 with TRBJ1-2; D possibly corresponds to TRBD1 (6 bases). This CDR3 is 13 amino acids long. Germline V CDR1 and CDR2: SQVTM, ANQGSEA. Trimming took 7 bases from V and 4 from J, leaving 16 bases between them. The CDR3 DNA reads TGCAGCGCCAGAACAGGGTTGAGCTATGGCTACACCTTC. Its protein product is CSARTGLSYGYTF.

This rearrangement joins TRBV11-2 to TRBJ2-7; 10 bases align to TRBD2. This CDR3 has 17 residues. CDR1 SGHAT and CDR2 FQNNGV come from the germline V gene. J was trimmed by 3 bases and V by 8 bases; bases with no gene match: 16. In DNA form, the CDR3 reads TGTGCCAGCCGCCGTAGCGGGGCTAGCGGGAGCAACTACGAGCAGTACTTC. This encodes CASRRSGASGSNYEQYF.

This chain uses TRBV4-2 with TRBJ1-2, with D uncertain. The germline V gene has CDR1 LGHNA and CDR2 YNFKEQ. This CDR3 contains 13 residues. With 0 bases removed from V and 3 bases from J, the gap between germline ends came to 5 bases. The chain's CDR3 is CASSQDRDYGYTF. The DNA of the CDR3 is TGTGCCAGCAGCCAAGATCGAGACTATGGCTACACCTTC.

The chain has TRBV28 and TRBJ2-1, with TRBD2 matching 8 bases. Unmatched junction bases numbered 9, after V lost 6 bases and J lost 5 bases. There are 15 residues in the CDR3. In germline, CDR1 is MDHEN, CDR2 SYDVKM. The CDR3 DNA is TGTGCCAGCAGGACAAGCGGGAGTCGGAACAATGAGCAGTTCTTC. Translation gives CASRTSGSRNNEQFF. The full variable domain, its missing parts supplied by reference TRBV28 and TRBJ2-1, is DVKVTQSSRYLVKRTGEKVFLECVQDMDHENMFWYRQDPGLGLRLIYFSYDVKMKEKGDIPEGYSVSREKKERFSLILESASTNQTSMYLCASRTSGSRNNEQFFGPGTRLTVL.

The chain joins TRBV11-1 to TRBJ2-1, with 9 bases that match TRBD2. In germline, CDR1 is SGHAT, CDR2 FQDESV (reference sequence). Trimming removed 2 bases from V and 5 bases from J; junction bases left unmatched: 1. This CDR3 contains 14 residues. The CDR3 loop reads CASSLRLADNEQFF. The CDR3 region has the DNA TGTGCCAGCAGCTTAAGACTAGCGGACAATGAGCAGTTCTTC.

The rearrangement links TRBV10-3 to TRBJ1-2; 9 bases are a match to TRBD1. Trimming cost V 7 bases and J 3 bases; bases outside gene matches: 21. The CDR3 sequence is 19 residues long. Germline-derived CDR1 and CDR2 are ENHRY and SYGVKD. CDR3 protein: CAINRVTHYRDREDYGYTF. The DNA for the CDR3 is TGTGCCATCAACAGGGTCACACACTACCGGGACAGGGAAGACTATGGCTACACCTTC.

The chain joins TRBV27 to TRBJ1-4; D possibly corresponds to TRBD1 (6 bases). The V end was cut by 5 bases, the J end by 4 bases, with 11 bases between. CDR1 and CDR2 from the germline V gene are MNHEY and SMNVEV (reference sequence). This CDR3 has 14 amino acids. CDR3: CASSLNRVNEKLFF. The DNA of the CDR3 is TGTGCCAGCAGTCTCAACAGGGTTAATGAAAAACTGTTTTTT.

The chain employs TRBV6-5 and TRBJ1-1, with TRBD1 as a possible D gene (5 bases). V lost 7 bases and J lost 5, with 20 bases in between. The CDR3 runs 15 residues. Germline CDR1 and CDR2: MNHEY and SVGAGI. CDR3 sequence (DNA): TGTGCCAGCAACGTCGGGGCCCTGGGAGGGACTGAAGCTTTCTTT. It encodes CASNVGALGGTEAFF.